This is a list of T cell receptor beta chains from one sample in a study of tumor-infiltrating lymphocytes in localized non-small cell lung cancer. Clones were sequenced by immunoSEQ multiplex PCR, and TCRdb holds only the in-frame ones, with some missing. The sample contains 25,000 to 30,000 clones, 80% to 90% of which appear only once. Sequenced sample: lung tumor tissue. These receptors were obtained from a human donor with non-small cell lung cancer. CDR3s include the opening cysteine and the closing phenylalanine or tryptophan. D genes are given only for firm matches. Size values are once, few and many counts, or a class for expanded clones, and some rows have none.

clone_size	v_call	j_call	d_call	cdr3_aa	cdr3_nt
-	TRBV9	TRBJ2-7	-	CASSVAGVEQYF	TGTGCCAGCAGCGTAGCGGGGGTTGAGCAGTACTTC
few	TRBV15	TRBJ1-2	TRBD1	CATSRPRGTGVGYTF	TGTGCCACCAGCAGGCCTCGGGGGACAGGGGTTGGCTACACCTTC
-	TRBV9	TRBJ1-6	-	CASSVATNSPLHF	TGTGCCAGCAGCGTAGCCACAAATTCACCCCTCCACTTT
-	TRBV15	TRBJ2-7	TRBD1	CATSRGDRTYEQYF	TGTGCCACCAGCAGGGGGGACAGAACCTACGAGCAGTACTTC
once	TRBV27	TRBJ1-6	-	CASSLWQGSSSYNSPLHF	TGTGCCAGCAGTTTGTGGCAGGGGTCGAGCTCCTATAATTCACCCCTCCACTTT
-	TRBV25-1	TRBJ1-2	-	CASSGTVYGYTF	TGTGCCAGCAGTGGAACCGTCTATGGCTACACCTTC
-	TRBV18	TRBJ2-7	-	CASSPEQVSSYEQYF	TGTGCCAGCTCACCAGAACAGGTGAGCTCCTACGAGCAGTACTTC
-	TRBV4-1	TRBJ1-4	-	CASSSPRDPTGEKLFF	TGCGCCAGCAGCTCCCCCCGGGACCCGACGGGTGAAAAACTGTTTTTT
-	TRBV5-1	TRBJ2-7	-	CASAELSSYEQYF	TGCGCCAGCGCGGAACTCAGCTCCTACGAGCAGTACTTC
-	TRBV7-9	TRBJ2-1	-	CASSLVGAGPYNEQFF	TGTGCCAGCAGCTTAGTCGGCGCGGGTCCTTACAATGAGCAGTTCTTC
few	TRBV19	TRBJ2-5	TRBD1	CASRYRGRYQETQYF	TGTGCCAGTAGGTACAGGGGTAGGTACCAAGAGACCCAGTACTTC
-	TRBV9	TRBJ2-3	-	CASSVGTWGTDTQYF	TGTGCCAGCAGCGTTGGGACTTGGGGCACAGATACGCAGTATTTT